This T cell receptor beta chain is drawn from a study of CD8 T cells in Susac syndrome. Reverse transcription of about 0.5 to 1 ug RNA was carried out with random hexamers. TCRdb ran MiXCR on the immunoSEQ multiplex PCR reads and lists one entry per CDR3 protein. Here the sample spans about 150,000 distinct CDR3 sequences, approximately 93% being singletons. The germline gives CDR1 MNHEY, CDR2 SMNVEV (reference sequence). The junction had 2 bases not matched to a gene; V was cut back by 5 bases and J by 6 bases. The CDR3 consists of 14 residues. Sequenced material: CD8+ T cells from PBMCs. The chain has TRBV27 and TRBJ2-1, with 12 bases fitting TRBD2. This TCR came from a human donor with multiple sclerosis. In DNA, the CDR3 is TGTGCCAGCAGTCGGACTAGCGGGATCAATGAGCAGTTCTTC. Encoded protein: CASSRTSGINEQFF.